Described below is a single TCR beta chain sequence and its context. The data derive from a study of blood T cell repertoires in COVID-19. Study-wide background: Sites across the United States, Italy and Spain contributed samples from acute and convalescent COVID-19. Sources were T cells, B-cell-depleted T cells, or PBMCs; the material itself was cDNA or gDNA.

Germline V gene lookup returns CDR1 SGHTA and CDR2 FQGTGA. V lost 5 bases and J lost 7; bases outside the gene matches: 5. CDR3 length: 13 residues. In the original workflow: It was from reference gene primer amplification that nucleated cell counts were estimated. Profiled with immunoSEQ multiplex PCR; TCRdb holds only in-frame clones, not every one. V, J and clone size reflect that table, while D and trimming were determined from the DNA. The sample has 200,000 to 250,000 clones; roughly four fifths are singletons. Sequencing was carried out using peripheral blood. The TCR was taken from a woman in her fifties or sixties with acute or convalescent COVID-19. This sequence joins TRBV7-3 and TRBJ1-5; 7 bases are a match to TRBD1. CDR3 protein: CASSARQGQPQHF. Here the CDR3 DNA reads TGTGCCAGCAGCGCCCGACAGGGACAGCCCCAGCATTTT.